A single sample is the source of the 11 T cell receptor beta chains below, sequenced in a study of shared clonotypes between healthy human individuals. Naive CD8 cells were CD45RO-negative, positively selected for CCR7, excluding terminally differentiated effector memory CD45RA+ cells. The repertoire was sequenced with immunoSEQ multiplex PCR; TCRdb's copy has only in-frame clones and lacks some. The data hold approximately 2,000,000 clones, with just over 90% observed a single time. Sequencing was carried out using naive CD8+ T cells from PBMCs. These receptors were collected from a man between 18 and 35 years old in good health. Some clones in this sample may be carry-over from other donors' samples.

As concerns this clone: Other DNA sequences within the sample encode an identical CDR3. The rearrangement links TRBV5-1 to TRBJ1-1; 10 positions agree with TRBD1. Germline V gives CDR1 SGHRS, CDR2 YFSETQ. With 5 bases clipped from V and 7 bases from J, the junction kept 5 bases outside the gene matches. The length of the CDR3 is 13 residues. Written as DNA, the CDR3 is TGCGCCAGCAGTCTGGGACAGGGGTTTGAAGCTTTCTTT. As protein: CASSLGQGFEAFF.

The J gene is TRBJ2-1, the V gene TRBV29-1; D is tentatively TRBD1 or TRBD2 (5 bases each). Trimming removed 8 bases at V and 3 bases at J, with 17 bases between. CDR3 length: 14 amino acids. Germline-derived CDR1 and CDR2 are SQVTM and ANQGSEA. CDR3 protein: CSSLEWGYYNEQFF. The CDR3, as DNA: TGCAGCTCCCTCGAGTGGGGGTACTACAATGAGCAGTTCTTC.

V gene TRBV9 combines with J gene TRBJ1-3, with D perhaps matching TRBD1 (5 bases). Germline values: CDR1 SGDLS, CDR2 YYNGEE. The CDR3 runs 14 residues. Trimming pared 3 bases from V and 7 bases from J, leaving 14 bases between. This chain's CDR3 is CASSAQGPSNTIYF. The CDR3 DNA is TGTGCCAGCAGCGCGCAGGGACCGTCTAACACCATATATTTT.

This chain links TRBV5-1 with TRBJ1-3; D gene ambiguous. The length of the CDR3 is 15 residues. The V gene's germline CDR1 is SGHRS and CDR2 YFSETQ. Trimming removed 2 bases at V and 4 bases at J, with 13 bases between. In nucleotides, the CDR3 is TGCGCCAGCAGCTTCGGCATCCGGGAAGGAAACACCATATATTTT. It yields the protein CASSFGIREGNTIYF.

This chain uses TRBV13 with TRBJ2-5; 12 bases map to TRBD1. Germline lookup yields CDR1 PRHDT and CDR2 FYEKMQ (reference sequence). J was trimmed by 5 bases and V by 5 bases; bases with no gene match: 6. The CDR3 contains 15 residues. In nucleotides, the CDR3 is TGTGCCAGCAGCGGCGGGACAGGGGGCGCGGAGACCCAGTACTTC. The encoded protein is CASSGGTGGAETQYF.

V gene TRBV25-1 combines with J gene TRBJ2-7, with D perhaps matching TRBD1 (6 bases). The V gene's germline CDR1 is MGHDK and CDR2 SYGVNS. Trimming took off 0 bases at V and 3 bases at J, with 12 bases between the two ends. This CDR3 has 15 amino acids. The CDR3 spells CASSEYQGTGYEQYF. For the CDR3, the DNA is TGTGCCAGCAGTGAATACCAGGGGACGGGCTACGAGCAGTACTTC.

This chain joins TRBV30 and TRBJ1-2; possible D gene TRBD1, 5 bases. Germline values: CDR1 GTSNPN, CDR2 SVGIG (reference sequence). This CDR3 has 15 amino acids. The V gene lost 1 base and the J gene lost 5 bases, with 17 bases spanning the gap. In DNA, the CDR3 is TGTGCCTGGAGTGAAGGGGTGACAGCTTTGTATGGCTACACCTTC. Translating gives CAWSEGVTALYGYTF.

This clone was picked up a small number of times. V is TRBV25-1 and J is TRBJ1-2, with D maybe TRBD1 (5 bases). This CDR3 is 14 amino acids long. With 8 bases removed from V and 4 bases from J, the gap between germline ends came to 17 bases. Germline loops: CDR1 MGHDK, CDR2 SYGVNS. Here the CDR3 reads CASGPGTALYGYTF. The CDR3 region has the DNA TGTGCCAGCGGCCCGGGGACGGCACTCTATGGCTACACCTTC.

V is TRBV4-1 and J is TRBJ2-1, with 8 nucleotides matching TRBD2. V lost 3 bases to trimming and J lost 3 bases; unmatched junction nucleotides: 4. Germline V gene lookup returns CDR1 MGHRA and CDR2 YSYEKL. The CDR3 spans 15 residues. As DNA, the CDR3 is TGCGCCAGCAGCCAGCGGGAGGCGGGCTACAATGAGCAGTTCTTC. This sequence encodes CASSQREAGYNEQFF.

This clone was found once. The rearrangement uses TRBV6-1 and TRBJ1-1, with TRBD1 identical over 7 bases. This CDR3 spans 12 amino acids. The V segment lost 10 bases and the J segment 10 bases; nucleotides outside the gene matches: 12. Germline V gives CDR1 MNHNS, CDR2 SASEGT. This CDR3 is CAIPSGTVRAFF. The CDR3, as DNA: TGTGCCATACCCTCGGGGACAGTTCGAGCTTTCTTT.

The CDR3 loop is CASSFANGQLDEKLFF. CDR3 sequence (DNA): TGTGCCAGCAGTTTCGCAAACGGACAGCTTGATGAAAAACTGTTTTTT. The chain uses TRBV28 and TRBJ1-4, with a possible D match to TRBD1 (6 bases). In germline, CDR1 is MDHEN, CDR2 SYDVKM. This CDR3 region has 16 residues. V lost 3 bases, J lost 6 bases, and 17 bases lay in between.